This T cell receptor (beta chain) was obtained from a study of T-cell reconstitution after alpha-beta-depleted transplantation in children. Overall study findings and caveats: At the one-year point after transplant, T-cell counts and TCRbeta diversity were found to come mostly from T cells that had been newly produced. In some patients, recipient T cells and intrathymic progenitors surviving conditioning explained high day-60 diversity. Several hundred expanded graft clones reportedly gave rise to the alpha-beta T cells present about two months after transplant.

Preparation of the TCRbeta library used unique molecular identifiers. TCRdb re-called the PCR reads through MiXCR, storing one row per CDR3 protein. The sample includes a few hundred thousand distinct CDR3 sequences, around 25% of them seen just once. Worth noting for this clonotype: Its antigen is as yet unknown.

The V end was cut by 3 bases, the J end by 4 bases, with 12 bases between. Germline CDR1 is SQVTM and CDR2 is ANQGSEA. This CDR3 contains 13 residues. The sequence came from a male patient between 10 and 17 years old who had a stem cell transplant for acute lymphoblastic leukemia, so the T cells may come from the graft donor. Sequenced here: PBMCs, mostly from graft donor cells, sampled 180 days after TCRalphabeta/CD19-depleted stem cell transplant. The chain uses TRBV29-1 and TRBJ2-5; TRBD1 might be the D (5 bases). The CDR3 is CSVEGRLRETQYF. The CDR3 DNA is TGCAGCGTTGAGGGGCGACTCCGAGAGACCCAGTACTTC. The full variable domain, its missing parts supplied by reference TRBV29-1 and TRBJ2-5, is SAVISQKPSRDICQRGTSLTIQCQVDSQVTMMFWYRQQPGQSLTLIATANQGSEATYESGFVIDKFPISRPNLTFSTLTVSNMSPEDSSIYLCSVEGRLRETQYFGPGTRLLVL.